The clone carrying this TCR beta chain came up a few times. What it recognizes is unknown. This sample is part of a study of T cell repertoires in cytomegalovirus infection. As for the study in general: CMV infection and matching HLA type were both indicated by public TCR beta signatures.

The study, taken as a whole, reports: The ex vivo response was dominated by HLA-C-restricted CMV-specific TCR beta clonotypes.

Germline CDR1 is MDHEN and CDR2 is SYDVKM. The CDR3 covers 15 residues. V gave up 3 bases and J gave up 1 base, with 13 bases separating them. TCRdb recomputed calls from the reads with MiXCR, one row per CDR3 protein. The sample has around 740,000 distinct CDR3 sequences; approximately 40% are singletons. The clonotype was recovered from a human donor in good health (CMV status not recorded). Some clones in this sample may be carry-over from other donors' samples. The sample taken for sequencing was PBMCs. V is TRBV28 and J is TRBJ2-7; the D is unclear. CDR3: CASSFVRGISYEQYF. CDR3 DNA: TGTGCCAGCAGTTTTGTCCGCGGTATTTCCTACGAGCAGTACTTC.